The clone carrying this T cell receptor (beta chain) was seen more than once but under ten times. Its antigen is still unknown. The CDR3 loop spans 12 amino acids. Between the trimmed V and J ends, which lost 3 bases and 10 bases, there was a span of 10 bases. TCRdb passed the RT-PCR reads through MiXCR, listing each CDR3 protein once. The sample records more than 700,000 distinct CDR3 sequences, around 21% being singletons. The data were taken from a study of response to subunit inactivated influenza vaccine. Study conclusions and caveats: Authors suggested few new T cells are recruited by each seasonal influenza vaccination.

J is TRBJ2-1 and V is TRBV12-3 or TRBV12-4; no clear D gene. Sequenced material: PBMCs from blood, taken 5 days after vaccination. This clonotype was sampled from a man aged 50-60 years who received an inactivated influenza vaccine. The CDR3 DNA follows: TGTGCCAGCAGTTTGGGTAGTGTAGAGCAGTTCTTC. This sequence encodes CASSLGSVEQFF.